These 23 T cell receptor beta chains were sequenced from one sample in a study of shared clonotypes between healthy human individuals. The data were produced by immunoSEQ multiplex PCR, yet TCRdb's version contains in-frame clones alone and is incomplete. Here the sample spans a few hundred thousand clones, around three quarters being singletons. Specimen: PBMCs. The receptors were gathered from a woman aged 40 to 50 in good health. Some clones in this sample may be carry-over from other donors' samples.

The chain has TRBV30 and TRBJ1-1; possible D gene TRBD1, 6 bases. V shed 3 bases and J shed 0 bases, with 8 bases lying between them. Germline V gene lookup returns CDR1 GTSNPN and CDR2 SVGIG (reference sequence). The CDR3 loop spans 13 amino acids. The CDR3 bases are TGTGCCTGGAGAAGACAGGTGAACACTGAAGCTTTCTTT. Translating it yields CAWRRQVNTEAFF.

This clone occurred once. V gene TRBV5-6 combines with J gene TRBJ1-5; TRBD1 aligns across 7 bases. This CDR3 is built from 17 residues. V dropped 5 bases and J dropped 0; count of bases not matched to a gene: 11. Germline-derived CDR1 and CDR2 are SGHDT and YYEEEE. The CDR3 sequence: CASREGTAEYSNQPQHF. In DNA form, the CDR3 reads TGTGCCAGCAGGGAGGGGACAGCCGAGTATAGCAATCAGCCCCAGCATTTT.

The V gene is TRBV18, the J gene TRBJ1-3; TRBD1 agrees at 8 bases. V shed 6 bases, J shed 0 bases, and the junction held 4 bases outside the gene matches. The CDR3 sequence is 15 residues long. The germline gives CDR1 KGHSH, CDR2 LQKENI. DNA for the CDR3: TGTGCCAGCTCGTTCGGACAGGGCTCTGGAAACACCATATATTTT. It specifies CASSFGQGSGNTIYF.

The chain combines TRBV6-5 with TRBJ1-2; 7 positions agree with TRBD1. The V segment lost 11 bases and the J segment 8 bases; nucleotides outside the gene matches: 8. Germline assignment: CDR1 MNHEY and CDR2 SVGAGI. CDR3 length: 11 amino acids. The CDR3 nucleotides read TGTGCCGCCCAAGGGGGCGCGGGCTACACCTTC. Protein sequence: CAAQGGAGYTF.

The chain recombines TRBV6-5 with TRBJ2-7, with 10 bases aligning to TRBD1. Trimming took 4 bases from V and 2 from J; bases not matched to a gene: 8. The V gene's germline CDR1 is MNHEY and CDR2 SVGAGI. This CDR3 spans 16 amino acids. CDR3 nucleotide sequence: TGTGCCAGCAGTTTAACCGGGACAGGGGACACCTACGAGCAGTACTTC. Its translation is CASSLTGTGDTYEQYF.

In DNA form, the CDR3 reads TGTGCCAGCTCACGTCCCGGGACAACCAGCTCCTACGAGCAGTACTTC. As protein: CASSRPGTTSSYEQYF. The chain carries TRBV18 and TRBJ2-7, with TRBD1 as a possible D gene (6 bases). Trimming cost V 4 bases and J 0 bases, with 16 bases left between them. CDR3 size: 16 residues. Per germline, CDR1 KGHSH and CDR2 LQKENI.

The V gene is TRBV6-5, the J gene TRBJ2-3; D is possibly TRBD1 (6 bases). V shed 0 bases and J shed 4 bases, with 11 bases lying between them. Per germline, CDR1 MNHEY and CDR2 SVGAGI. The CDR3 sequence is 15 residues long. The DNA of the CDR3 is TGTGCCAGCAGTTACTCGCGACAGGTTTCAGATACGCAGTATTTT. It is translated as CASSYSRQVSDTQYF.

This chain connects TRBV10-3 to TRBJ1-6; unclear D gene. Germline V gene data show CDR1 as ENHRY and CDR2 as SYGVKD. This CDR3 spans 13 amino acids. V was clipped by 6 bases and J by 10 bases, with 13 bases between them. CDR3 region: CAISLKGESPLHF. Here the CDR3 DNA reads TGTGCCATCAGCCTGAAGGGTGAATCACCCCTCCACTTT.

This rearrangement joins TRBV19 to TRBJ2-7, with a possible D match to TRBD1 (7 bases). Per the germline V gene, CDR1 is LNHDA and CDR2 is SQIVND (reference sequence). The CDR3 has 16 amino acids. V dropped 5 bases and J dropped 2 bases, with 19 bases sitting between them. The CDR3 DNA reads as TGTGCCAGTAGTGCGGACCAGACAGGGAGGACCTACGAGCAGTACTTC. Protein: CASSADQTGRTYEQYF.

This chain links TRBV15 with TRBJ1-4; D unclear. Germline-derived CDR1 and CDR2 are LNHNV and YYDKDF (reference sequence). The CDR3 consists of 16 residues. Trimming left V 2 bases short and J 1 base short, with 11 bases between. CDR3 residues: CATSRRPRETNEKLFF. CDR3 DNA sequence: TGTGCCACCAGCAGAAGACCTAGGGAAACTAATGAAAAACTGTTTTTT. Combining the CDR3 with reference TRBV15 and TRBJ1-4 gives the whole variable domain DAMVIQNPRYQVTQFGKPVTLSCSQTLNHNVMYWYQQKSSQAPKLLFHYYDKDFNNEADTPDNFQSRRPNTSFCFLDIRSPGLGDTAMYLCATSRRPRETNEKLFFGSGTQLSVL.

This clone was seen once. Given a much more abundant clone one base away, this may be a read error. CDR3 in DNA: TGTGCCAGCAGTTCCCCGACAGGGAACAATCAGCCCCGGCATTTT. Translation gives CASSSPTGNNQPRHF. The rearrangement joins TRBV28 to TRBJ1-5, with 7 bases identical to TRBD1. The CDR3 has 15 amino acids. Germline loops: CDR1 MDHEN, CDR2 SYDVKM.

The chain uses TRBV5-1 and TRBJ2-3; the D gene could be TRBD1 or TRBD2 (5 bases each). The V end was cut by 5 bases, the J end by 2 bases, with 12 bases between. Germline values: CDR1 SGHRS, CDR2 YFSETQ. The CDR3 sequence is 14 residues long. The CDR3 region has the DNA TGCGCCAGCAGTTACCGGGGCCCCACAGATACGCAGTATTTT. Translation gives CASSYRGPTDTQYF. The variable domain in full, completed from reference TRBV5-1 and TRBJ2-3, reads KAGVTQTPRYLIKTRGQQVTLSCSPISGHRSVSWYQQTPGQGLQFLFEYFSETQRNKGNFPGRFSGRQFSNSRSEMNVSTLELGDSALYLCASSYRGPTDTQYFGPGTRLTVL.

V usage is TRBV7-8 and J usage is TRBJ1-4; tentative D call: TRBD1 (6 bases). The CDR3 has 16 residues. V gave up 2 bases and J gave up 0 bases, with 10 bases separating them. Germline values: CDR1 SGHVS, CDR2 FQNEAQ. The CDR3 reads CASSLYRQATNEKLFF. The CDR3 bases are TGTGCCAGCAGCTTATACCGACAGGCAACTAATGAAAAACTGTTTTTT.

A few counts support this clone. CDR3 in amino acids: CASSLAGSPLEQYF. The CDR3 DNA reads TGCGCCAGCAGCTTAGCGGGATCCCCCCTCGAGCAGTACTTC. This chain joins TRBV5-1 and TRBJ2-7, with 7 bases lining up with TRBD2. Germline values: CDR1 SGHRS, CDR2 YFSETQ. This CDR3 region has 14 residues. The V segment lost 2 bases and the J segment 6 bases; nucleotides outside the gene matches: 8.

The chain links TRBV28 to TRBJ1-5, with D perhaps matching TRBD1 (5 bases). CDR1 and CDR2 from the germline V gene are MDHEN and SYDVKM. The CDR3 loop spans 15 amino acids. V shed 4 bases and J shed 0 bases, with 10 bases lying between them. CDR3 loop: CASSWAGHSNQPQHF. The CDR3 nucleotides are TGTGCCAGCAGTTGGGCAGGACATAGCAATCAGCCCCAGCATTTT.

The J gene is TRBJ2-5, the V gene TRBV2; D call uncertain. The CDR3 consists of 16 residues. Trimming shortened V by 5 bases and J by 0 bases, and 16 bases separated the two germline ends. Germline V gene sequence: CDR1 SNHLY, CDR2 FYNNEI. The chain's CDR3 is CASSSRRATYQETQYF. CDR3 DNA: TGTGCCAGCAGTTCCCGCCGCGCAACCTACCAAGAGACCCAGTACTTC.

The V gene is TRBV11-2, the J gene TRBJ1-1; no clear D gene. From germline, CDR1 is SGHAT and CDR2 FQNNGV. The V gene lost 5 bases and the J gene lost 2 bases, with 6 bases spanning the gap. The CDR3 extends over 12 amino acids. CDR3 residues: CASSRTNTEAFF. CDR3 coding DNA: TGTGCCAGCAGCCGAACTAACACTGAAGCTTTCTTT.

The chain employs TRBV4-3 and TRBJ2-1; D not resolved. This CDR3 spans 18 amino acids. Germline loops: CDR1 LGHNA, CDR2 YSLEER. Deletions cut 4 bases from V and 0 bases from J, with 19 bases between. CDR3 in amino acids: CASSLPGAPFSSYNEQFF. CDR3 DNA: TGCGCCAGCAGCCTGCCCGGAGCGCCCTTTAGCTCCTACAATGAGCAGTTCTTC.

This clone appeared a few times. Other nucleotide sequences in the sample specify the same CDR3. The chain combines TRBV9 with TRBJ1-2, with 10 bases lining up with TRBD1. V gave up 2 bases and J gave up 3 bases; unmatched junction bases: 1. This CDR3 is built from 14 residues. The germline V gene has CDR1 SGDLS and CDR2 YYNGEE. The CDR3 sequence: CASSVGQGDYGYTF. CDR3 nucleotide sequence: TGTGCCAGCAGCGTCGGACAGGGGGACTATGGCTACACCTTC.

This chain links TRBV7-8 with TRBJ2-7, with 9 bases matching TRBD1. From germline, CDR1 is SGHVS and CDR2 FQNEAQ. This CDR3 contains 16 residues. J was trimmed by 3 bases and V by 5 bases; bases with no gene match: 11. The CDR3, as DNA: TGTGCCAGCAGCCTATCAGGGGGGACAGGGATCTACGAGCAGTACTTC. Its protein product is CASSLSGGTGIYEQYF.

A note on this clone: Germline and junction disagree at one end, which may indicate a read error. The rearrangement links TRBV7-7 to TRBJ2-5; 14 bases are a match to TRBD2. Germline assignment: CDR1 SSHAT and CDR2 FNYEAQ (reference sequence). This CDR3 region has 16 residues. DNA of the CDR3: TGTGCTAGCAGCCAGGGACTAGCGGGAGCCGGGGAGACCCAGTACTTC. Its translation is CASSQGLAGAGETQYF.

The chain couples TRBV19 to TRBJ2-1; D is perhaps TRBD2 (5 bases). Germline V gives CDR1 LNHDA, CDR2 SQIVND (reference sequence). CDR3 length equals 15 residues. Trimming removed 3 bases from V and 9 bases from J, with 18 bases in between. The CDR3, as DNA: TGTGCCAGTAGTATCCTCCTAGCAGGAGGTGCTGAGCAGTTCTTC. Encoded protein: CASSILLAGGAEQFF.

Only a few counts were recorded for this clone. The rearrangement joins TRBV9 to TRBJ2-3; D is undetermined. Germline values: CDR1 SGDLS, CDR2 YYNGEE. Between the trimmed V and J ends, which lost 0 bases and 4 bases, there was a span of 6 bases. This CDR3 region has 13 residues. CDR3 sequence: CASSVAPADTQYF. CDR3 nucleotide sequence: TGTGCCAGCAGCGTAGCTCCCGCAGATACGCAGTATTTT.